These 13 T cell receptor beta chains came from one sample sequenced in a study of T cell repertoires in cytomegalovirus infection. No antigen has been identified for these receptors. TCRdb reanalysed the reads using MiXCR and keeps one entry per CDR3 protein. The sample yields about 890,000 distinct CDR3 sequences, under 40% seen once. Sequenced here: cultured CD8+ T cells from PBMCs, sampled from culture after CMV antigen stimulation. All receptors come from a human donor in good health (CMV status not recorded). Some clones in this sample may be carry-over from other donors' samples.

This clonotype was counted many times. V usage is TRBV7-8 and J usage is TRBJ1-4; D call uncertain. Germline CDR1 reads SGHVS; CDR2 reads FQNEAQ. V was trimmed by 1 base and J by 0 bases, leaving 9 bases between them. The CDR3 consists of 16 residues. In nucleotides, the CDR3 is TGTGCCAGCAGCTTAGGGAGGGTAGCAACTAATGAAAAACTGTTTTTT. This gives the protein CASSLGRVATNEKLFF.

This clonotype was observed a handful of times. V and J are TRBV7-9 and TRBJ1-2; 8 nucleotides agree with TRBD1. The CDR3 loop spans 16 amino acids. Germline loops: CDR1 SEHNR, CDR2 FQNEAQ (reference sequence). J gave up 3 bases and V 5 bases, and 11 bases lay outside the gene matches. The CDR3 region is CASSIFPGGDDYGYTF. The CDR3 nucleotides are TGTGCCAGCAGCATATTCCCAGGGGGCGACGACTATGGCTACACCTTC.

A note on this clonotype: A much larger clone lies a single base off, so this may be a read error. The chain employs TRBV12-3 or TRBV12-4 and TRBJ1-4; the D gene is possibly TRBD1 (6 bases). Trimming took off 2 bases at V and 5 bases at J, with 21 bases between the two ends. The CDR3 runs to 18 residues. The CDR3 protein is CASSLRAPWRGANEKLFF. CDR3 nucleotides: TGTGCCAGCAGTTTACGTGCCCCTTGGCGGGGGGCGAATGAAAAACTGTTTTTT.

This sequence joins TRBV6-5 and TRBJ2-1; D might be TRBD1 (6 bases). This CDR3 comprises 15 residues. Looked up from germline, CDR1 is MNHEY and CDR2 is SVGAGI. Trimming shortened V by 7 bases and J by 0 bases, and 13 bases separated the two germline ends. The CDR3 DNA reads as TGTGCCAGCACCCGGGACACGAGCTCCTACAATGAGCAGTTCTTC. Amino acid sequence: CASTRDTSSYNEQFF.

This chain connects TRBV6-6 to TRBJ2-5; 7 bases match TRBD1. The ends lost 7 bases at V and 5 bases at J; junction bases unmatched: 16. CDR3 length equals 16 residues. In germline, CDR1 is MNHNY, CDR2 SVGAGI (reference sequence). The CDR3 region has the DNA TGTGCCAGCATCAAGGACAGGAGTGGGGCGGAGGAGACCCAGTACTTC. Its protein product is CASIKDRSGAEETQYF.

This clonotype was recorded a few times. The chain couples TRBV19 to TRBJ2-1; TRBD2 matches at 8 bases. Germline-derived CDR1 and CDR2 are LNHDA and SQIVND (reference sequence). J was trimmed by 8 bases and V by 5 bases; bases with no gene match: 14. The CDR3 consists of 16 residues. The CDR3 here is CASSPEGYSAGDEQFF. CDR3 coding DNA: TGTGCCAGTAGTCCGGAGGGGTACTCAGCGGGGGATGAGCAGTTCTTC. Filled out from reference TRBV19 and TRBJ2-1, the complete variable domain reads DGGITQSPKYLFRKEGQNVTLSCEQNLNHDAMYWYRQDPGQGLRLIYYSQIVNDFQKGDIAEGYSVSREKKESFPLTVTSAQKNPTAFYLCASSPEGYSAGDEQFFGPGTRLTVL.

The chain is built from TRBV6-6 and TRBJ1-3; D possibly corresponds to TRBD1 (5 bases). Germline CDR1 and CDR2: MNHNY and SVGAGI (reference sequence). The CDR3 contains 15 residues. Trimming shortened V by 5 bases and J by 2 bases, and 13 bases separated the two germline ends. DNA for the CDR3: TGTGCCAGCAGTACTCAGGGACTGCCTGGAAACACCATATATTTT. The encoded protein is CASSTQGLPGNTIYF.

This chain links TRBV20-1 with TRBJ2-2; D unclear. V was trimmed by 0 bases and J by 2 bases, leaving 7 bases between them. Germline V gene sequence: CDR1 DFQATT, CDR2 SNEGSKA (reference sequence). The CDR3 loop spans 14 amino acids. The CDR3 bases are TGCAGTGCTAGAGATTACTTTAACACCGGGGAGCTGTTTTTT. This sequence encodes CSARDYFNTGELFF.

This clonotype has more than one count but fewer than ten. The chain joins TRBV6-5 to TRBJ2-7; D possibly matches TRBD1 or TRBD2 (5 bases each). Germline-derived CDR1 and CDR2 are MNHEY and SVGAGI. V lost 0 bases and J lost 0, with 15 bases in between. This CDR3 is 17 amino acids long. The chain's CDR3 is CASSYSRIGTLSYEQYF. CDR3 nucleotides: TGTGCCAGCAGTTACTCAAGAATCGGGACCCTCTCCTACGAGCAGTACTTC.

This clonotype was counted ten times or more. The chain uses TRBV7-2 and TRBJ1-5; D gene unclear. CDR1 SGHTA and CDR2 FQGNSA come from the germline V gene. Trimming stripped 2 bases from V and 6 bases from J, with 8 bases between. The length of the CDR3 is 13 residues. This CDR3 is CASSLSPSQPQHF. In DNA, the CDR3 is TGTGCCAGCAGCTTAAGCCCAAGTCAGCCCCAGCATTTT. Using reference TRBV7-2 and TRBJ1-5 for the parts outside the CDR3, the full variable domain is GAGVSQSPSNKVTEKGKDVELRCDPISGHTALYWYRQSLGQGLEFLIYFQGNSAPDKSGLPSDRFSAERTGGSVSTLTIQRTQQEDSAVYLCASSLSPSQPQHFGDGTRLSIL.

This clonotype was counted many times. V is TRBV7-6 and J is TRBJ2-7, with D hard to call. Germline CDR1 SGHVS, CDR2 FNYEAQ. Trimming left V 1 base short and J 9 bases short, with 16 bases between. CDR3 size: 14 residues. In nucleotides, the CDR3 is TGTGCCAGCAGCTTAGTGGGCAACCCTGAAGGGCAGTACTTC. Amino acids: CASSLVGNPEGQYF. The full variable domain, its missing parts supplied by reference TRBV7-6 and TRBJ2-7, is GAGVSQSPRYKVTKRGQDVALRCDPISGHVSLYWYRQALGQGPEFLTYFNYEAQQDKSGLPNDRFSAERPEGSISTLTIQRTEQRDSAMYRCASSLVGNPEGQYFGPGTRLTVT.

The chain links TRBV4-1 to TRBJ1-6; no reliable D call. The V end was cut by 7 bases, the J end by 3 bases, with 13 bases between. Germline V gene data show CDR1 as MGHRA and CDR2 as YSYEKL. The CDR3 is 15 residues long. CDR3 loop: CASTTFADYNSPLHF. The CDR3 DNA reads TGCGCCAGCACCACTTTTGCGGACTATAATTCACCCCTCCACTTT.

In this sample, this clonotype turned up many times. V gene TRBV7-9 combines with J gene TRBJ2-2; D perhaps matches TRBD1 (6 bases). Germline CDR1 and CDR2: SEHNR and FQNEAQ (reference sequence). V lost 3 bases and J lost 1, with 12 bases in between. This CDR3 is built from 16 residues. CDR3 in amino acids: CASSFWGLENTGELFF. The CDR3 coding sequence is TGTGCCAGCAGCTTCTGGGGGCTAGAGAACACCGGGGAGCTGTTTTTT. Based on the CDR3 plus reference TRBV7-9 and TRBJ2-2, the full variable domain is DTGVSQNPRHKITKRGQNVTFRCDPISEHNRLYWYRQTLGQGPEFLTYFQNEAQLEKSRLLSDRFSAERPKGSFSTLEIQRTEQGDSAMYLCASSFWGLENTGELFFGEGSRLTVL.